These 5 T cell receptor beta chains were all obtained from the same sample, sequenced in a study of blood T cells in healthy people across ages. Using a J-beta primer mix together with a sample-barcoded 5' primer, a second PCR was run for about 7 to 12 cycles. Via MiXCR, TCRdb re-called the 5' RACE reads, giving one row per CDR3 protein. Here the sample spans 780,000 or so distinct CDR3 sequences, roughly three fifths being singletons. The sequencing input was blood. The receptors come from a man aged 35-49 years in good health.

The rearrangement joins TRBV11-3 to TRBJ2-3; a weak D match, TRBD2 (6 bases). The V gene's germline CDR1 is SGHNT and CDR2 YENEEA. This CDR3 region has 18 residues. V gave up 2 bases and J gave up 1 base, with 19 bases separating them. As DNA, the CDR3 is TGTGCCAGCAGCTTACAGTGGCGGGAACTTCTCCGCACAGATACGCAGTATTTT. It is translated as CASSLQWRELLRTDTQYF.

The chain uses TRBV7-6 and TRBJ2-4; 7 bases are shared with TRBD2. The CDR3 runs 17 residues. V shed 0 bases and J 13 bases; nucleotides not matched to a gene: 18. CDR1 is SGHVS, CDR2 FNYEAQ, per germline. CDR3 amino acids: CASSLALPNPTRGEQYF. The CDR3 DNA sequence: TGTGCCAGCAGCTTAGCCCTACCTAATCCAACCCGGGGGGAGCAGTACTTC.

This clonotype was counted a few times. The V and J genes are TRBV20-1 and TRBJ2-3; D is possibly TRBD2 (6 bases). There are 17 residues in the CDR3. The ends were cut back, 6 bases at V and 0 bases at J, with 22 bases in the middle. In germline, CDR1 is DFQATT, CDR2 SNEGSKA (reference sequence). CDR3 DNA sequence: TGCAGTGCCTCCCCTTTGGGGCTAGCGAAGAGCACAGATACGCAGTATTTT. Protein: CSASPLGLAKSTDTQYF.

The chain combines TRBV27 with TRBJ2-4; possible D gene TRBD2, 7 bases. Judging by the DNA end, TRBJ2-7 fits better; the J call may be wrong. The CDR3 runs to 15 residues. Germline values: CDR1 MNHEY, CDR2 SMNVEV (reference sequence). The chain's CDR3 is CASSLQGRGTYEQYF. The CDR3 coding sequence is TGTGCCAGCAGTTTACAGGGGAGGGGGACCTACGAGCAGTACTTC.

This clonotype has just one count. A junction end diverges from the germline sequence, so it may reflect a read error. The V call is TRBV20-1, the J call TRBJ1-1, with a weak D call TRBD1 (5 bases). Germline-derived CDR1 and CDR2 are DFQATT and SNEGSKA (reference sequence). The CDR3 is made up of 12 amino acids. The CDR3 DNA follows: TGCAGTGCCCCTTGGGCCGGGGCGGAAGCTCTCTTT. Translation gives CSAPWAGAEALF.